These T cell receptor beta chains were read from a single sample in a study of cytomegalovirus exposure and HLA in healthy donors. Profiled with immunoSEQ multiplex PCR; TCRdb holds only in-frame clones, not every one. The data show 220,000 or so clones, around nine tenths seen once. The specimen sequenced was PBMCs. Source of these receptors: a woman under 30 in good health and CMV-seronegative. Each CDR3 is given with its conserved first and last residue. Each record gives: D gene, J gene, V gene, clone size, CDR3 DNA, CDR3 protein. D genes are given only for firm matches. Size is omitted from some rows. Given values are once, few, many or a class for expanded clones.

TRBD1 TRBJ2-7 TRBV10-3 NA TGTGCCATAATGACAGGGGGTTCCTACGAGCAGTACTTC CAIMTGGSYEQYF
TRBD1 TRBJ2-1 TRBV2 NA TGTGCCAGCACCCAGGGGGACAGCTACAATGAGCAGTTCTTC CASTQGDSYNEQFF
NA TRBJ2-2 TRBV10-3 NA TGTGCCATCAGTGATAACGGTATCACCGGGGAGCTGTTTTTT CAISDNGITGELFF
TRBD2 TRBJ2-2 TRBV14 NA TGTGCCAGCAGCCGCGGACTAGCGGGACCGTACACCGGGGAGCTGTTTTTT CASSRGLAGPYTGELFF
TRBD1 TRBJ2-7 TRBV29-1 NA TGCAGCGTTGAAGGTACCGAGACAGGGGGCGGCTACGAGCAGTACTTC CSVEGTETGGGYEQYF
NA TRBJ1-5 TRBV10-3 NA TGTGCCATCAGTGCGGCGGCAGGGCGAAGCAATCAGCCCCAGCATTTT CAISAAAGRSNQPQHF
TRBD1 TRBJ2-7 TRBV5-6 NA TGTGCCAGCAGCCCGCTGGGACAGGGGCCGGTGTACGAGCAGTACTTC CASSPLGQGPVYEQYF
NA TRBJ2-5 TRBV5-1 NA TGCGCCAGCAGCCCCCTAGGAGTGGAAGAGACCCAGTACTTC CASSPLGVEETQYF
TRBD1 TRBJ2-3 TRBV7-9 NA TGTGCCAGCAGCTCCGGGACAGGGATCACAGATACGCAGTATTTT CASSSGTGITDTQYF
NA TRBJ2-3 TRBV10-3 NA TGTGCTCTCGCTTCCCGGACAGCATCTAGCACAGATACGCAGTATTTT CALASRTASSTDTQYF
NA TRBJ1-1 TRBV19 NA TGTGCCAGTATGTCGGGAGGAAACACTGAAGCTTTCTTT CASMSGGNTEAFF
TRBD2 TRBJ2-1 TRBV19 NA TGTGCCAGTAGTATACTAAGCGGGACGGATGAGCAGTTCTTC CASSILSGTDEQFF
TRBD1 TRBJ1-1 TRBV27 NA TGTGCCAGCAGTCTCAGGGGGCGAGGGACTGAAGCTTTCTTT CASSLRGRGTEAFF
NA TRBJ1-1 TRBV5-5 NA TGTGCCAGCAGCTTAAAAACAGGTGAAGCTTTCTTT CASSLKTGEAFF
NA TRBJ2-3 TRBV18 NA TGTGCCAGCTCACTTTTATCCCAGGGAGGTAAAACAGATACGCAGTATTTT CASSLLSQGGKTDTQYF
TRBD2 TRBJ2-7 TRBV5-1 NA TGCGCCAGCAGCACCATACTAGCGGGAGGCGACGAGCAGTACTTC CASSTILAGGDEQYF
NA TRBJ2-1 TRBV19 NA TGTGCCAGTAGTGAGAGCTCCTACAATGAGCAGTTCTTC CASSESSYNEQFF
TRBD1 TRBJ2-7 TRBV6-6 NA TGTGCCAGCATTCGGGACAGAAATACCTACGAGCAGTACTTC CASIRDRNTYEQYF
TRBD2 TRBJ2-7 TRBV4-1 NA TGCGCCAGCAGCCCCTTTCCGGGACTAGCGGGGGACTCCTACGAGCAGTACTTC CASSPFPGLAGDSYEQYF
TRBD1 TRBJ2-6 TRBV9 NA TGTGCCAGCAGCGCCCGGGACAGGGCCCACCCTGGGGCCAACGTCCTGACTTTC CASSARDRAHPGANVLTF
TRBD1 TRBJ1-5 TRBV30 NA TGTGCCTGGAGTGGGACAGGGTTTAATCAGCCCCAGCATTTT CAWSGTGFNQPQHF
NA TRBJ1-1 TRBV6-4 NA TGTGCCAGCAGACAGGATAGGAGGGTCACTGAAGCTTTCTTT CASRQDRRVTEAFF
NA TRBJ1-2 TRBV11-1 NA TGTGCCAGCAGCTTAGTCGGGACTGGCGGCTACACCTTC CASSLVGTGGYTF
NA TRBJ2-1 TRBV7-9 NA TGTGCCAGCAGCGGAAACAGATTCTACAATGAGCAGTTCTTC CASSGNRFYNEQFF
NA TRBJ1-2 TRBV18 once TGTGCCAGCTCACAGAACAGCATTAACTATGGCTACACCTTC CASSQNSINYGYTF
TRBD2 TRBJ2-7 TRBV9 NA TGTGCCAGCAGCCCGTCCGGGGCTCCTAGCGGGAGGATAGGAGAGCAGTACTTC CASSPSGAPSGRIGEQYF
TRBD1 TRBJ1-4 TRBV7-3 NA TGTGCCAGCAGCTTATACCCCGGGACAGACCAGGAAAAACTGTTTTTT CASSLYPGTDQEKLFF
TRBD2 TRBJ2-4 TRBV2 NA TGTGCCAGCAGTGAAGTCCTTGGGACTAGCGGAATTCAGTACTTC CASSEVLGTSGIQYF
NA TRBJ1-6 TRBV19 NA TGTGCCAGTAGTTCTAGGGGGAACTCCTATAATTCACCCCTCCACTTT CASSSRGNSYNSPLHF
NA TRBJ1-4 TRBV4-2 NA TGTGCCAGCAGCCAAAACGGTCGGTCTAATGAAAAACTGTTTTTT CASSQNGRSNEKLFF
NA TRBJ2-5 TRBV6-4 NA TGTGCCAGCAGTGACCGAACGAGTGTGAAGACCCAGTACTTC CASSDRTSVKTQYF
TRBD1 TRBJ1-1 TRBV19 NA TGTGCCAGTAGTAAGGGACAGGGGCTACCTTCCAGCACTGAAGCTTTCTTT CASSKGQGLPSSTEAFF
NA TRBJ2-1 TRBV30 NA TGTGCCTGGAGTGTACGGGGGTATGAGCAGTTCTTC CAWSVRGYEQFF
NA TRBJ1-2 TRBV12-5 NA TGTGCTAGTGGTTTGCCCCGGCCCTCCCAGCGGCTTAACTATGGCTACACCTTC CASGLPRPSQRLNYGYTF
NA TRBJ1-3 TRBV27 NA TGTGCCAGCAGTCCAAGCGCAGGGTCCGGAAACACCATATATTTT CASSPSAGSGNTIYF
NA TRBJ1-2 TRBV15 NA TGTGCCACCAGCAGAGATTGGGTGGGGCGGTCGGACGGCTACACCTTC CATSRDWVGRSDGYTF
NA TRBJ2-5 TRBV29-1 NA TGCAGCGTTGCCCGCGGGAAAGAGACCCAGTACTTC CSVARGKETQYF
NA TRBJ1-1 TRBV30 NA TGTGCCTGGAGTTTTACAGGGTGGAGCACTGAAGCTTTCTTT CAWSFTGWSTEAFF
NA TRBJ1-3 TRBV7-2 NA TGTGCCAGCGCCTGGGCAGGAAACACCATATATTTT CASAWAGNTIYF
NA TRBJ1-2 TRBV15 NA TGTGCCACCAGCAGAGACAGGGGCCGGAACTATGGCTACACCTTC CATSRDRGRNYGYTF
TRBD2 TRBJ2-2 TRBV10-1 NA TGCGCCAGCAGTGAGTCGGGAATAGCGGGAGGCACCGGGGAGCTGTTTTTT CASSESGIAGGTGELFF
NA TRBJ1-3 TRBV18 NA TGTGCCAGCTCGGCAGGCCAGGGTCTGCGTGGAAACACCATATATTTT CASSAGQGLRGNTIYF
NA TRBJ2-7 TRBV27 NA TGTGCCAGCAGTTTCCTCCCGACAGGCTCCCACGAGCAGTACTTC CASSFLPTGSHEQYF
TRBD1 TRBJ1-1 TRBV5-5 NA TGTGCCAGCAGCCAAGACAGGGGGCGCTTGTTCATTGAAGCTTTCTTT CASSQDRGRLFIEAFF
NA TRBJ2-3 TRBV6-5 few TGTGCCAGCAGCAGAGCGAGTGATACGCAGTATTTT CASSRASDTQYF
TRBD1 TRBJ2-5 TRBV5-4 NA TGTGCCAGCAGCCTGGACAGGGGAGAGACCCAGTACTTC CASSLDRGETQYF
NA TRBJ2-1 TRBV2 once TGTGCCAGCAGTGAAGTCGGAGGGAGCCTCAATGAGCAGTTCTTC CASSEVGGSLNEQFF